One and the same sample provided the 17 T cell receptor beta chains below, sequenced in a study of blood T cells in healthy people across ages. The second PCR ran roughly 7 to 12 cycles with a sample-barcoded 5' primer and J-beta primers. MiXCR, run by TCRdb on the 5' RACE reads, gives a single entry per CDR3 protein. The repertoire holds roughly 800,000 distinct CDR3 sequences, 35% to 40% seen once, with 10% to 15% in the top ten. The sample taken for sequencing was blood. Receptor source: a man aged 18 to 35 in good health.

This clonotype appeared a few times. CDR3 nucleotide sequence: TGTGCCAGCAGCTCAATCATGGGGTGGCCCAATGAGTTCTTC. This sequence encodes CASSSIMGWPNEFF. This chain connects TRBV11-2 to TRBJ2-1; no definite D call. CDR1 is SGHAT, CDR2 FQNNGV, per germline. The CDR3 spans 14 residues. Trimming pared 4 bases from V and 14 bases from J, leaving 21 bases between.

This clonotype was seen many times. The gene calls are TRBV12-3 or TRBV12-4 and TRBJ2-7; D unclear. V gave up 3 bases and J gave up 3 bases, with 6 bases separating them. The CDR3 extends over 12 amino acids. CDR3 DNA: TGTGCCAGCAGTTTGGGCAGCTACGAGCAGTACTTC. Residues: CASSLGSYEQYF.

This chain uses TRBV7-2 with TRBJ1-1; 8 positions match TRBD1. The CDR3 is 13 amino acids. Germline lookup yields CDR1 SGHTA and CDR2 FQGNSA. Trimming took 7 bases from V and 11 from J; bases not matched to a gene: 12. The CDR3 DNA is TGTGCCAGCACCGGAGACAGGGGAATGGGGGCTTTCTTT. Encoded protein: CASTGDRGMGAFF.

V usage is TRBV7-2 and J usage is TRBJ2-3; D is unresolved. Germline V gives CDR1 SGHTA, CDR2 FQGNSA. With 0 bases removed from V and 0 bases from J, the gap between germline ends came to 10 bases. This CDR3 is built from 16 residues. The CDR3 DNA follows: TGTGCCAGCAGCTTAGCGAAGAGACAAAGCACAGATACGCAGTATTTT. Residues: CASSLAKRQSTDTQYF. Supplemented by reference TRBV7-2 and TRBJ2-3, the full variable domain reads GAGVSQSPSNKVTEKGKDVELRCDPISGHTALYWYRQSLGQGLEFLIYFQGNSAPDKSGLPSDRFSAERTGGSVSTLTIQRTQQEDSAVYLCASSLAKRQSTDTQYFGPGTRLTVL.

In its sample, this clonotype was seen many times. This chain connects TRBV4-1 to TRBJ2-3; unclear D gene. Trimming shortened V by 3 bases and J by 2 bases, and 9 bases separated the two germline ends. The CDR3 runs 14 residues. Germline CDR1 and CDR2: MGHRA and YSYEKL. The CDR3 DNA reads TGCGCCAGCAGCCACGGCCGATACACAGATACGCAGTATTTT. It is translated as CASSHGRYTDTQYF.

Here the CDR3 reads CATSGAGVTGTSDDEQYF. The CDR3 DNA is TGTGCCACCAGCGGGGCCGGGGTTACCGGGACTAGCGATGATGAGCAGTACTTC. This chain connects TRBV24-1 to TRBJ2-1, with TRBD2 matching over 10 bases. The tail of the sequence fits TRBJ2-7 better, so the J call may be wrong. The germline V gene has CDR1 KGHDR and CDR2 SFDVKD. This CDR3 has 18 amino acids.

This clonotype has more than one count but fewer than ten. The chain has TRBV5-1 and TRBJ2-2; D is uncertain. The germline V gene encodes CDR1 SGHRS and CDR2 YFSETQ. V was clipped by 5 bases and J by 2 bases, with 13 bases between them. The CDR3 loop spans 15 amino acids. The CDR3 DNA is TGCGCCAGCAGGCCCGACCCGGATAACACCGGGGAGCTGTTTTTT. Translated: CASRPDPDNTGELFF.

This clonotype has only a few counts. The gene calls are TRBV12-3 or TRBV12-4 and TRBJ1-5; D remains ambiguous. The CDR3 has 14 amino acids. With 3 bases removed from V and 0 bases from J, the gap between germline ends came to 6 bases. The CDR3 DNA is TGTGCCAGCAGTTTTTGGGATAGCAATCAGCCCCAGCATTTT. It encodes CASSFWDSNQPQHF.

V usage is TRBV10-3 and J usage is TRBJ1-1; D is unclear. Trimming took 5 bases from V and 1 from J, leaving 8 bases between them. CDR1 is ENHRY and CDR2 is SYGVKD in the germline V gene. The CDR3 length is 13 residues. In DNA, the CDR3 is TGTGCCATCAGTTTTGACAAGAACACTGAAGCTTTCTTT. This encodes CAISFDKNTEAFF.

This clonotype was seen a few times. V and J are TRBV29-1 and TRBJ1-2; possible D gene TRBD1, 6 bases. Trimming cost V 4 bases and J 8 bases, with 14 bases left between them. CDR1 and CDR2 from the germline V gene are SQVTM and ANQGSEA. The CDR3 is 12 residues long. The CDR3 coding sequence is TGCAGCGTTGTCGGCGAGGGGGTGGGCTACACCTTC. Translated: CSVVGEGVGYTF.

This clonotype has a handful of counts. CDR3 coding DNA: TGTGCCAGCAGTAGGACTAGCGGGGGGCCCACAGATACGCAGTATTTT. Translating it yields CASSRTSGGPTDTQYF. The chain uses TRBV12-3 or TRBV12-4 and TRBJ2-3, with 14 bases matching TRBD2. V gave up 5 bases and J gave up 2 bases; unmatched junction bases: 3. The CDR3 is 16 amino acids.

This rearrangement joins TRBV6-5 to TRBJ1-5; the match to TRBD1 covers 7 bases. Germline assignment: CDR1 MNHEY and CDR2 SVGAGI. The CDR3 length is 17 residues. V lost 4 bases and J lost 0; bases outside the gene matches: 9. The CDR3 region is CASSSTGSPSSNQPQHF. DNA for the CDR3: TGTGCCAGCAGTTCGACAGGGTCCCCGAGTAGCAATCAGCCCCAGCATTTT.

This rearrangement joins TRBV20-1 to TRBJ2-5; no reliable D call. The CDR3 is 16 amino acids. V was clipped by 0 bases and J by 11 bases, with 25 bases between them. CDR1 is DFQATT, CDR2 SNEGSKA, per germline (reference sequence). The CDR3 protein is CSARDGQVFSYNEQYF. CDR3 sequence (DNA): TGCAGTGCTAGAGACGGCCAGGTCTTCTCCTACAATGAGCAGTACTTC.

This chain connects TRBV12-3 or TRBV12-4 to TRBJ2-1, with 7 bases aligning to TRBD2. The CDR3 is 17 residues long. Losses at the gene ends were 6 bases for V and 6 bases for J; bases not matched to a gene: 17. CDR3 residues: CASSLGLGRGSGNEQFF. In nucleotides, the CDR3 is TGTGCCAGCAGCCTTGGCCTAGGGCGGGGGTCCGGCAATGAGCAGTTCTTC.

This clonotype has only a few counts. This CDR3 reads CASSPEWGANYGYTF. CDR3 nucleotides: TGTGCCAGCAGCCCGGAGTGGGGGGCAAACTATGGCTACACCTTC. The gene calls are TRBV5-6 and TRBJ1-2, with D tentatively TRBD1 (6 bases). CDR3 length: 15 amino acids. The germline CDR1 and CDR2 sequences are SGHDT and YYEEEE. V dropped 4 bases and J dropped 2 bases, with 15 bases sitting between them.

The chain links TRBV20-1 to TRBJ2-7, with TRBD1 as a possible D gene (5 bases). Germline values: CDR1 DFQATT, CDR2 SNEGSKA (reference sequence). The CDR3 is 13 amino acids. The V gene lost 0 bases and the J gene lost 7 bases, with 13 bases spanning the gap. The CDR3 nucleotides are TGCAGTGCTAGAGAAAGGACATACAATGAGCAGTACTTC. This gives the protein CSARERTYNEQYF.

As for this clonotype: It may be a read error: a sequence one base away is much more abundant. V gene TRBV20-1 combines with J gene TRBJ2-5, with D unclear. Trimming pared 0 bases from V and 4 bases from J, leaving 15 bases between. The CDR3 extends over 15 amino acids. Germline assignment: CDR1 DFQATT and CDR2 SNEGSKA (reference sequence). CDR3 protein: CSARDVQELGETQYF. The CDR3 DNA follows: TGCAGTGCTAGAGATGTGCAGGAATTAGGAGAGACCCAGTACTTC.